Shown below are 18 T cell receptor beta chains from a single sample sequenced in a study of T cells in Graves' hyperthyroidism and ophthalmopathy. RNA transcripts were the template for amplifying TCR beta CDR3 regions. The HTBI primer set was used in a first-round RT-PCR of the TCR CDR3. MiXCR was run by TCRdb on the multiplex PCR reads, yielding one entry per CDR3 protein. Of approximately 430,000 distinct CDR3 sequences listed, about a sixth were seen once; the top ten hold 13% to 15%. The sample taken for sequencing was blood. Every receptor here comes from a woman aged 18-30 years with Graves' hyperthyroidism.

J is TRBJ1-1 and V is TRBV6-1, with unresolved D. CDR1 is MNHNS and CDR2 is SASEGT in the germline V gene. The CDR3 is 13 amino acids. Trimming left V 5 bases short and J 7 bases short, with 14 bases between. CDR3 in DNA: TGTGCCAGCAGTCGTGTCCCCGGAATTGAAGCTTTCTTT. It yields the protein CASSRVPGIEAFF.

This clonotype was detected a few times. The chain has TRBV6-1 and TRBJ2-7, with TRBD1 matching 7 bases. Germline assignment: CDR1 MNHNS and CDR2 SASEGT. CDR3 size: 15 residues. V trimming: 4 bases; J trimming: 4 bases; junction bases outside the gene matches: 10. The CDR3 sequence is CASSGQQGPGYEQYF. The CDR3 region has the DNA TGTGCCAGCAGTGGTCAACAGGGGCCTGGTTACGAGCAGTACTTC.

J is TRBJ2-7 and V is TRBV4-3; D assignment may be TRBD1 or TRBD2 (5 bases each). The CDR3 contains 14 residues. Germline CDR1 reads LGHNA; CDR2 reads YSLEER. V shed 0 bases and J shed 2 bases, with 8 bases lying between them. CDR3 nucleotides: TGCGCCAGCAGCCAAGATCTGGGGGCCTACGAGCAGTACTTC. Its protein is CASSQDLGAYEQYF.

In its sample, this clonotype was seen a few times. The genes are TRBV13 and TRBJ2-5; 13 nucleotides align to TRBD2. This CDR3 region has 18 residues. Germline loops: CDR1 PRHDT, CDR2 FYEKMQ (reference sequence). V shed 5 bases, J shed 2 bases, and the junction held 11 bases outside the gene matches. In nucleotides, the CDR3 is TGTGCCAGCAGCCCCCGGACTAGCGGGGGCCTTAAACAAGAGACCCAGTACTTC. It translates to CASSPRTSGGLKQETQYF. The full variable domain, rest sourced from reference TRBV13 and TRBJ2-5, is AAGVIQSPRHLIKEKRETATLKCYPIPRHDTVYWYQQGPGQDPQFLISFYEKMQSDKGSIPDRFSAQQFSDYHSELNMSSLELGDSALYFCASSPRTSGGLKQETQYFGPGTRLLVL.

This clonotype was observed at least ten times. The chain couples TRBV7-8 to TRBJ2-2; D is tentatively TRBD1 or TRBD2 (5 bases each). CDR3 length equals 14 residues. V was cut by 4 bases and J by 3 bases, with 9 bases left in between. Germline CDR1 is SGHVS and CDR2 is FQNEAQ. The CDR3 region has the DNA TGTGCCAGCAGCTCCGGGGCGGACACCGGGGAGCTGTTTTTT. This translates into CASSSGADTGELFF.

The table lists this clonotype with many counts. The chain carries TRBV2 and TRBJ2-7, with a weak D call TRBD2 (6 bases). Trimming cost V 2 bases and J 4 bases, with 12 bases left between them. CDR1 and CDR2 (germline): SNHLY, FYNNEI. CDR3 length equals 14 residues. In DNA, the CDR3 is TGTGCCAGCAGTGAAACGGGAGCGGGTTACGAGCAGTACTTC. The encoded protein is CASSETGAGYEQYF. Filled out from reference TRBV2 and TRBJ2-7, the complete variable domain reads EPEVTQTPSHQVTQMGQEVILRCVPISNHLYFYWYRQILGQKVEFLVSFYNNEISEKSEIFDDQFSVERPDGSNFTLKIRSTKLEDSAMYFCASSETGAGYEQYFGPGTRLTVT.

The rearrangement uses TRBV20-1 and TRBJ1-6, with no clear D. With 1 base removed from V and 7 bases from J, the gap between germline ends came to 5 bases. The CDR3 totals 12 residues. Germline V gene data show CDR1 as DFQATT and CDR2 as SNEGSKA (reference sequence). The CDR3 DNA sequence: TGCAGTGCTAGAGTTCAAAATTCACCCCTCCACTTT. It encodes CSARVQNSPLHF.

This clonotype appeared many times. The CDR3 DNA reads as TGCAGTGCTAGAACGGGACAGGGGATAAATGGCTACACCTTC. It specifies CSARTGQGINGYTF. The chain recombines TRBV20-1 with TRBJ1-2; 10 bases map to TRBD1. Germline CDR1 DFQATT, CDR2 SNEGSKA (reference sequence). Losses at the gene ends were 2 bases for V and 6 bases for J; bases not matched to a gene: 6. The length of the CDR3 is 14 residues.

This clonotype was seen repeatedly, ten times or more. The gene calls are TRBV3-1 and TRBJ2-3; a weak D match, TRBD2 (5 bases). Per the germline V gene, CDR1 is LGHDT and CDR2 is YNNKEL (reference sequence). The V gene lost 0 bases and the J gene lost 2 bases, with 12 bases spanning the gap. The CDR3 extends over 16 amino acids. The DNA of the CDR3 is TGTGCCAGCAGCCAAGAACCGGGGTGGACCACAGATACGCAGTATTTT. Its protein is CASSQEPGWTTDTQYF.

This clonotype has at least ten counts. The chain combines TRBV3-1 with TRBJ1-3; D is unclear. CDR1 and CDR2 from the germline V gene are LGHDT and YNNKEL (reference sequence). CDR3 length: 14 amino acids. Trimming pared 0 bases from V and 5 bases from J, leaving 8 bases between. CDR3 loop: CASSQEGSRNTIYF. The DNA for the CDR3 is TGTGCCAGCAGCCAAGAAGGTTCCAGAAACACCATATATTTT.

This clonotype came up many times. This chain links TRBV20-1 with TRBJ1-1; D call uncertain. This CDR3 region has 12 residues. Germline assignment: CDR1 DFQATT and CDR2 SNEGSKA (reference sequence). Trimming removed 2 bases at V and 2 bases at J, with 6 bases between. In nucleotides, the CDR3 is TGCAGTGCTAGAAGTAGAAACACTGAAGCTTTCTTT. This codes for CSARSRNTEAFF.

Many counts were recorded for this clonotype. The genes are TRBV28 and TRBJ1-2; 11 bases map to TRBD1. There are 17 residues in the CDR3. Germline trimming cut 6 bases from V and 4 bases from J; bases unmatched to any gene: 13. Germline CDR1 MDHEN, CDR2 SYDVKM. The CDR3: CASSPVKDRGPGYGYTF. CDR3 coding DNA: TGTGCCAGCAGCCCCGTGAAGGACAGGGGGCCGGGCTATGGCTACACCTTC.

In its sample, this clonotype was seen many times. One junction end disagrees with the germline gene, perhaps due to a read error. The rearrangement links TRBV24-1 to TRBJ2-5; D not resolved. This CDR3 has 12 amino acids. The germline gives CDR1 KGHDR, CDR2 SFDVKD. CDR3 in amino acids: CATSGVQGTQYF. CDR3 bases: TGTGCCACCAGTGGCGTGCAAGGGACCCAGTACTTC.

Many counts were recorded for this clonotype. The genes are TRBV7-2 and TRBJ2-7; 11 bases match TRBD1. V was clipped by 5 bases and J by 2 bases; unmatched bases: 5. The germline V gene has CDR1 SGHTA and CDR2 FQGNSA. CDR3 size: 15 residues. CDR3 region: CASSPGTGGPYEQYF. The CDR3, as DNA: TGTGCCAGCAGCCCAGGGACAGGGGGACCCTACGAGCAGTACTTC.

The chain combines TRBV12-3 or TRBV12-4 with TRBJ1-1; 10 positions match TRBD1. The CDR3 is 15 residues long. V shed 4 bases and J 4 bases; nucleotides not matched to a gene: 6. CDR3 coding DNA: TGTGCCAGCAGTTACCGGACAGGGGGGGTCACTGAAGCTTTCTTT. Translating it yields CASSYRTGGVTEAFF.

This clonotype was counted at least ten times. The J gene is TRBJ1-2, the V gene TRBV28; TRBD1 matches at 7 bases. This CDR3 has 17 residues. Germline V lookup: CDR1 MDHEN, CDR2 SYDVKM. Trimming cost V 5 bases and J 8 bases; bases outside gene matches: 20. The CDR3 nucleotides read TGTGCCAGCAGTACCACCCCCGGAACCCGAGGGGGCTGGGGCTACACCTTC. Translation gives CASSTTPGTRGGWGYTF.

V usage is TRBV5-5 and J usage is TRBJ1-6; D gene ambiguous. The CDR3 loop spans 12 amino acids. V was pared by 2 bases and J by 8 bases, with 5 bases between. Looked up from germline, CDR1 is SGHKS and CDR2 is YYEKEE (reference sequence). The DNA of the CDR3 is TGTGCCAGCAGCTTTGAGGATTCACCCCTCCACTTT. It specifies CASSFEDSPLHF.

The rearrangement uses TRBV7-2 and TRBJ2-1; no clear D gene. The CDR3 is made up of 16 amino acids. The V end was cut by 1 base, the J end by 2 bases, with 12 bases between. In germline, CDR1 is SGHTA, CDR2 FQGNSA. In DNA, the CDR3 is TGTGCCAGCAGCTTAGGCGGCCTTGGGGCCTACAATGAGCAGTTCTTC. As protein: CASSLGGLGAYNEQFF.